This is a list of T cell receptor beta chains from one sample in a study of neurological immune-mediated disorders. From the 5' RACE reads, TCRdb called clonotypes with MiXCR, one entry per CDR3 protein. The sample has tens of thousands of distinct CDR3 sequences; roughly 5.5% are singletons. What was sequenced was PBMCs. Receptors originate from a man aged 18 to 29 with multiple sclerosis. Both conserved end residues are part of each CDR3. Fields, in order: J gene, V gene, CDR3 protein.

TRBJ1-4,TRBV6-2/TRBV6-3,CASSPADEKLFF
TRBJ1-6,TRBV5-1,CASSGDRGNSPLHF
TRBJ2-7,TRBV5-6,CASSVDGPQEQYF
TRBJ1-2,TRBV5-6,CASSADPHGPDGYTF
TRBJ2-1,TRBV20-1,CSAPSGSAVNEQFF
TRBJ1-1,TRBV6-6,CASSSTGGANTEAFF
TRBJ2-7,TRBV20-1,CSALKTGTYEQYF
TRBJ1-6,TRBV20-1,CSAYDRRLYNSPLHF
TRBJ1-5,TRBV7-2,CASSLVGYSNQPQHF
TRBJ2-5,TRBV5-1,CASSLAPAGIQETQYF
TRBJ2-3,TRBV12-3/TRBV12-4,CASSRTGGRTDTQYF
TRBJ2-2,TRBV7-3,CASSYRRAGELFF
TRBJ2-7,TRBV10-3,CAISGLGLAEYEQYF